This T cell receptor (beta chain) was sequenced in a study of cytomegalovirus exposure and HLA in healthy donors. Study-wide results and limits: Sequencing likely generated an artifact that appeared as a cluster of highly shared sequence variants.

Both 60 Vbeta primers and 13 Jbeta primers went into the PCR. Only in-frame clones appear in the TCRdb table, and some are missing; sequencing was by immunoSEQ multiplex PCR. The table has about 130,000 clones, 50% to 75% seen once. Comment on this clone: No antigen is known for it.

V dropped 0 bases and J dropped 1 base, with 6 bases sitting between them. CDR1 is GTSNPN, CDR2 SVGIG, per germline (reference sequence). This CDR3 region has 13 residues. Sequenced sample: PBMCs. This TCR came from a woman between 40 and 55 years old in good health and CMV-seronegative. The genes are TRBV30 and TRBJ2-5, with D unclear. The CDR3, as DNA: TGTGCCTGGAGTGTGAGTAGCCAAGAGACCCAGTACTTC. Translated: CAWSVSSQETQYF. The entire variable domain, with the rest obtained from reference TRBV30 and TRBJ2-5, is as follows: SQTIHQWPATLVQPVGSPLSLECTVEGTSNPNLYWYRQAAGRGLQLLFYSVGIGQISSEVPQNLSASRPQDRQFILSSKKLLLSDSGFYLCAWSVSSQETQYFGPGTRLLVL.